These T cell receptor beta chains were read from a single sample in a study of human T cells and chemical hapten exposure. TCRdb re-derived calls from the RACE reads in MiXCR, one entry per CDR3 protein. The sample has just over 80,000 distinct CDR3 sequences, around 10% seen once. The starting material was whole blood, obtained in connection with sensitization to the hapten diphenylcyclopropenone (DPC). The receptors derive from a woman between 45 and 60 years old with alopecia areata. Some clones in this sample may be carry-over from other donors' samples. The CDR3 runs from the conserved cysteine through the conserved F or W. D genes are given only for firm matches. A clone size is listed for some rows: how often the clone was seen (once, few, many), or a class if it is expanded.

V gene,clone size,J gene,CDR3 length,D gene,CDR3 DNA,CDR3 protein
TRBV28,few,TRBJ1-6,16,-,TGTGCCAGCACCGTACCCCAGGGCCAGGGAAATTCACCCCTCCACTTT,CASTVPQGQGNSPLHF
TRBV10-3,-,TRBJ1-2,14,-,TGTGCCATCAGTACAGGGAGAACCGAATATGGCTACACCTTC,CAISTGRTEYGYTF
TRBV7-9,-,TRBJ1-6,18,TRBD1,TGTGCCAGCAGCTCTGACAGGGGAACCGATGCTTATAATTCACCCCTCCACTTT,CASSSDRGTDAYNSPLHF
TRBV11-1,-,TRBJ2-7,14,-,TGTGCCAGCAGCCCCGGGACGGTGGGATACGAGCAGTACTTC,CASSPGTVGYEQYF
TRBV6-1,-,TRBJ1-4,16,-,TGTGCCAGCAGTGAAGGTATCTGGGAGGTCGGTGAAAAACTGTTTTTT,CASSEGIWEVGEKLFF
TRBV7-8,many,TRBJ2-1,14,-,TGTGCCAGCAGCCCCCGGGATATTTTGCATGAGCAGTTCTTC,CASSPRDILHEQFF
TRBV28,few,TRBJ2-4,18,TRBD2,TGTGCCAGCAGATCTAGCGGGACCCGAGTAGGAGCCAAAAACATTCAGTACTTC,CASRSSGTRVGAKNIQYF
TRBV4-2,few,TRBJ1-4,15,-,TGTGCCAGCAGCCAATCCGGGACCGGTGGGGAAAAACTGTTTTTT,CASSQSGTGGEKLFF
TRBV11-2,many,TRBJ1-1,15,-,TGTGCCAGCAGCCCCAGCTTACAGGGGAACACTGAAGCTTTCTTT,CASSPSLQGNTEAFF
TRBV5-1,many,TRBJ1-1,14,-,TGCGCCAGCCAAGGGGATATGGGAGCCACTGAAGCTTTCTTT,CASQGDMGATEAFF
TRBV24-1,-,TRBJ2-3,14,TRBD2,TGTGCCACCAGAATGGGAGGGCCTACAGATACGCAGTATTTT,CATRMGGPTDTQYF
TRBV10-3,many,TRBJ1-2,12,-,TGTGCCATCAGTGAGGGGCTACATGGCTACACCTTC,CAISEGLHGYTF
TRBV11-2,-,TRBJ1-1,16,TRBD1,TGTGCCAGCAGCGCTAAAATCGGGACAGGTGGTACGGAAGCTTTCTTT,CASSAKIGTGGTEAFF
TRBV19,many,TRBJ1-2,13,-,TGTGCCAGTAGTATCCTGGAGGGCAATGGCTACACCTTC,CASSILEGNGYTF
TRBV28,few,TRBJ1-2,12,-,TGTGCTTTAGGACAGTTTGACTATGGCTACACCTTC,CALGQFDYGYTF
TRBV29-1,few,TRBJ1-2,11,-,TGCAGCGTTGCTGACGGGGATGGCTACACCTTC,CSVADGDGYTF
TRBV7-3,few,TRBJ2-7,15,TRBD1,TGTGCCAGCAGCGAAGATACAGGGGCTCGATCCCCGCAGTACTTC,CASSEDTGARSPQYF
TRBV4-2,-,TRBJ2-3,14,-,TGTGCCAGCAGCCAAGGGGGGGGCACAGATACGCAGTATTTT,CASSQGGGTDTQYF
TRBV29-1,few,TRBJ2-1,13,TRBD2,TGCAGCGTAGCGGGACTAGCGGGAGGAGAGCAGTTCTTC,CSVAGLAGGEQFF
TRBV3-1,few,TRBJ2-7,15,TRBD1,TGTGCCAGCAGCCAAGTATTGGACAGGCGCTACGAGCAGTACTTC,CASSQVLDRRYEQYF